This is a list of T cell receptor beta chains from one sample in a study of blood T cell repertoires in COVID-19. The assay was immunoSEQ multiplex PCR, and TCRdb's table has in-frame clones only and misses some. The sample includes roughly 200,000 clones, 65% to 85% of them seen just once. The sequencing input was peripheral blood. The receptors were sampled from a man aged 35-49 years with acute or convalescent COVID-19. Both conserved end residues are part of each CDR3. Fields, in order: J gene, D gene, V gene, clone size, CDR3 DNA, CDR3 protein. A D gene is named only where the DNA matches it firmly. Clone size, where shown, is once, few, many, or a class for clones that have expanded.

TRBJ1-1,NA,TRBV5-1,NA,TGCGCCAGCAGCTTGGTTCCGGGATCCACTGAAGCTTTCTTT,CASSLVPGSTEAFF
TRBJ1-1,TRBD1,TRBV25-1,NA,TGTGCCAGCAGCCGGGACAGGGGGGTTGACACTGAAGCTTTCTTT,CASSRDRGVDTEAFF
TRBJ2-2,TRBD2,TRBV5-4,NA,TGTGCCAGCAGCGGATACACTAGCGGGAGGGATGGCACCGGGGAGCTGTTTTTT,CASSGYTSGRDGTGELFF
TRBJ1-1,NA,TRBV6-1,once,TGTGCCAGCAGTGAACACGGCCTGGGGGGAGGAGCTTTCTTT,CASSEHGLGGGAFF
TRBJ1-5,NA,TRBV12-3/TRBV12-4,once,TGTGCCAGCAGCCGGGGTGTGAATCAGCCCCAGCATTTT,CASSRGVNQPQHF
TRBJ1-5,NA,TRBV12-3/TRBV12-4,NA,TGTGCCAGCAGTTTACCACCGGAGCCCCAGCATTTT,CASSLPPEPQHF
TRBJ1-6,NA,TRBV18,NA,TGTGCCAGCTCACCACCAGGGCAGGGTGTTAATTCACCCCTCCACTTT,CASSPPGQGVNSPLHF
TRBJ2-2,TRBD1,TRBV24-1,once,TGTGCCACCAGTGATGACAGGGGGCAGGGGACCGGGGAGCTGTTTTTT,CATSDDRGQGTGELFF
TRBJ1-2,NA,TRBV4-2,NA,TGTGCCAGCAGCCCAGGTGGCCTGAAAGATCGGGGCTACACCTTC,CASSPGGLKDRGYTF
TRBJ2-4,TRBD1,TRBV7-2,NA,TGTGCCAGCAGCGAACAGGGGGCGCTTCGCATTCAGTACTTC,CASSEQGALRIQYF
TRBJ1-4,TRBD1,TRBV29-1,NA,TGCAGCGTAACAGGGGGCTACAGCACTAATGAAAAACTGTTTTTT,CSVTGGYSTNEKLFF
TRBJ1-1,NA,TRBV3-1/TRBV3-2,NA,TGTGCCAGCAGCCGACTAAGAGGGGGGGGGCCCCACACTGAAGCTTTCTTT,CASSRLRGGGPHTEAFF
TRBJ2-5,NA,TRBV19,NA,TGTGCCAGTAGTCTACGCGGGACAGACCCTTTTTACTTC,CASSLRGTDPFYF
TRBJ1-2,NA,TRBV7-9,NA,TGTGCCAGCAGCTTAACCGAACCTCGGGGTGGCTACACCTTC,CASSLTEPRGGYTF
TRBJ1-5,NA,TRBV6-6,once,TGTGCCAGCAGGCTACAGGGATATAGCAATCAGCCCCAGCATTTT,CASRLQGYSNQPQHF
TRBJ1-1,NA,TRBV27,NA,TGTGCCAGCAGCGAACAGGGACGGACTGAAGCTTTCTTT,CASSEQGRTEAFF
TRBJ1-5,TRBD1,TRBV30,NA,TGTGCCTGGAGTCCGGGACAGGGGGCTGGGCAGCCCCAGCATTTT,CAWSPGQGAGQPQHF
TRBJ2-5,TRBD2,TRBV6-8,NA,TGTGCCAGCAGTTACGGGCTAGCGGGGCAAGAGACCCAGTACTTC,CASSYGLAGQETQYF
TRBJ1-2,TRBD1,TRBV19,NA,TGTGCCAGTAGTCCCCGGGACAGGACCCTCTATGGCTACACCTTC,CASSPRDRTLYGYTF
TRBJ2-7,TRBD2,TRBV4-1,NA,TGCGCCAGCAGCCACCCCGGGACTAACTACGAGCAGTACTTC,CASSHPGTNYEQYF
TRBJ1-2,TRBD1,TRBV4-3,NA,TGCGCCAGCAGCCGCGGACAGGGCCTCAATGGCTACACCTTC,CASSRGQGLNGYTF
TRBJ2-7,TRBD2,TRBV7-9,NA,TGTGCCAGCAGCTTAACTAGCGGGAGATTGTACGAGCAGTACTTC,CASSLTSGRLYEQYF
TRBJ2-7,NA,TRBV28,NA,TGTGCCAGCTTTGGGGGGGCGGGGGTTTACGAGCAGTACTTC,CASFGGAGVYEQYF
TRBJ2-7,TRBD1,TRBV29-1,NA,TGCAGCGTCATGGACAGGGGGCCTAGCTACGAGCAGTACTTC,CSVMDRGPSYEQYF
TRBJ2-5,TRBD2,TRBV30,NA,TGTGCCTGGAGTGTCTGGGGGGGAGGAGAGACCCAGTACTTC,CAWSVWGGGETQYF
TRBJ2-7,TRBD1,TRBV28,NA,TGTGCCAGCAGTTTCAGCTGGGACAGTCCCTCCTACGAGCAGTACTTC,CASSFSWDSPSYEQYF